This T cell receptor beta chain was identified in a study of blood T cell repertoires in COVID-19. Study overall: T cells, B-cell-depleted T cells, or PBMCs provided the cDNA or gDNA that served as material.

The study recruited people aged roughly 18 to 89 years across about 25 US areas. Participants reported their clinical history, and cohort assignment relied on those reports. Per the authors' pipeline: Amplifying reference gene primers gave estimates of nucleated cell counts. Assay used: immunoSEQ multiplex PCR; TCRdb lists only in-frame clones, some missing. V and J calls and clone size are given by that table; D and trimming were obtained from the DNA. The sample includes about 140,000 clones, 60% to 80% seen only once; the top ten take roughly 2.9%. Germline V CDR1 and CDR2: SGHRS, YFSETQ. The CDR3 covers 12 residues. The V end lost 1 base, the J end lost 8 bases, and 6 bases lay between the germline ends.

The chain combines TRBV5-1 with TRBJ1-4, with a tentative D call TRBD1 (6 bases). Sequences were obtained from PBMCs or T cells enriched from blood (not recorded which). This receptor was obtained from a woman aged 45-65 years who had recovered from COVID-19. The CDR3 nucleotides read TGCGCCAGCAGCTTGCAGGGGGAAAAACTGTTTTTT. It codes for CASSLQGEKLFF.